Presented here are 23 T cell receptor beta chains from one specimen sequenced in a study of shared clonotypes between healthy human individuals (dated by TCRdb to 2018 to 2020). Libraries were constructed by the immunoSEQ multiplex PCR assay. Here the immuneACCESS table is served through TCRdb, limited to in-frame sequences with V and J called. Missing clones are a known gap in these copies; in checked studies unresolved V genes cover under half, and the rest lacks a known reason. Within this sample are roughly 1 million clones, with 75% of them counted one time only. The top ten constitute over 1.3% of the sample. The sample was memory CD4+ T cells sorted from blood. The intended sense of this specimen's cell subset or site label: CD45RA-negative fraction. The receptors derive from a man aged 18 to 30 in good health.

About this clone itself: This CDR3 is also generated by other DNA sequences in the sample. The rearrangement joins TRBV7-2 to TRBJ1-1; D perhaps matches TRBD1 (5 bases). The CDR3 sequence is 13 residues long. Per germline, CDR1 SGHTA and CDR2 FQGNSA. Deletions cut 5 bases from V and 2 bases from J, with 9 bases between. CDR3 residues: CASSPQGNTEAFF. CDR3 bases: TGTGCCAGCAGCCCTCAGGGTAACACTGAAGCTTTCTTT. Looking up the rest from reference TRBV7-2 and TRBJ1-1 gives the full variable domain: GAGVSQSPSNKVTEKGKDVELRCDPISGHTALYWYRQSLGQGLEFLIYFQGNSAPDKSGLPSDRFSAERTGGSVSTLTIQRTQQEDSAVYLCASSPQGNTEAFFGQGTRLTVV.

Comment on this clone: One end of the junction varies from germline; a read error may be responsible. CDR3: CASSNDPARETQYF. CDR3 nucleotide sequence: TGTGCCAGCAGTAATGACCCGGCGCGGGAGACCCAGTACTTC. This chain uses TRBV10-3 with TRBJ2-5; D remains ambiguous. The CDR3 consists of 14 residues. Germline CDR1 reads ENHRY; CDR2 reads SYGVKD.

About this clone: A far larger clone is just one base off, so this is likely a read error. The chain links TRBV27 to TRBJ1-6; D might be TRBD1 (5 bases). This CDR3 is 15 amino acids long. Looked up from germline, CDR1 is MNHEY and CDR2 is SMNVEV (reference sequence). Deletions cut 5 bases from V and 6 bases from J, with 14 bases between. The CDR3 coding sequence is TGTGCCAGCAGTCCTACAGACGGGGGTAATTCACCCCTCCACTTT. Encoded protein: CASSPTDGGNSPLHF.

The chain couples TRBV5-1 to TRBJ2-3; D remains unclear. The CDR3 totals 12 residues. The germline CDR1 and CDR2 sequences are SGHRS and YFSETQ. V was trimmed by 4 bases and J by 2 bases, leaving 5 bases between them. CDR3 coding DNA: TGCGCCAGCAGCGGCTTCACAGATACGCAGTATTTT. Its translation is CASSGFTDTQYF.

The sample holds a few counts of this clone. A single base separates this from a much larger clone, so it may be a read error. This specimen includes other DNA sequences encoding the same CDR3. The chain is built from TRBV11-3 and TRBJ2-7, with D uncertain. The CDR3 is made up of 13 amino acids. V was shortened by 1 base and J by 1 base, with 5 bases between the two germline ends. The germline V gene encodes CDR1 SGHNT and CDR2 YENEEA. CDR3 protein: CASSLGGSYEQYF. The CDR3 nucleotides are TGTGCCAGCAGCTTAGGAGGTTCCTACGAGCAGTACTTC.

The count of this clone is one. V and J are TRBV28 and TRBJ1-5, with 10 nucleotides matching TRBD1. Germline lookup yields CDR1 MDHEN and CDR2 SYDVKM. CDR3 length equals 14 residues. The V segment lost 7 bases and the J segment 8 bases; nucleotides outside the gene matches: 8. CDR3 in DNA: TGTGCCAGCATGTCCCGGGACAGGGGCAAGCCCCAGCATTTT. Protein sequence: CASMSRDRGKPQHF.

V and J are TRBV5-1 and TRBJ1-2, with D uncertain. This CDR3 has 15 amino acids. In germline, CDR1 is SGHRS, CDR2 YFSETQ. V lost 0 bases and J lost 3, with 12 bases in between. The CDR3 sequence is CASSLVQLSDYGYTF. As DNA, the CDR3 is TGCGCCAGCAGCTTGGTACAGCTTTCCGACTATGGCTACACCTTC.

In nucleotides, the CDR3 is TGTGCCAGCAGTGATGATGAAGGGACGAATACGCAGTATTTT. Its translation: CASSDDEGTNTQYF. The chain links TRBV2 to TRBJ2-3, with D perhaps assigned TRBD1 or TRBD2 (5 bases each). The V end was cut by 3 bases, the J end by 7 bases, with 14 bases between. The germline V gene encodes CDR1 SNHLY and CDR2 FYNNEI. The CDR3 sequence is 14 residues long.

This clone was seen more than once but under ten times. This sequence joins TRBV19 and TRBJ1-2; tentatively, D is TRBD1 (5 bases). In germline, CDR1 is LNHDA, CDR2 SQIVND (reference sequence). V dropped 5 bases and J dropped 4 bases, with 11 bases sitting between them. CDR3 length: 13 amino acids. The CDR3 spells CASSVGASYGYTF. CDR3 bases: TGTGCCAGTAGTGTCGGGGCCTCCTATGGCTACACCTTC.

The chain uses TRBV10-1 and TRBJ2-7; 13 bases align to TRBD2. The CDR3 length is 17 residues. V dropped 7 bases and J dropped 0; count of bases not matched to a gene: 9. CDR1 and CDR2 from the germline V gene are WNHNN and SYGVQD (reference sequence). The CDR3, as DNA: TGCGCCAGCAAACCGGGACTAGCGGGAAGACGCTCCTACGAGCAGTACTTC. Protein sequence: CASKPGLAGRRSYEQYF.

This clone showed up many times. The chain couples TRBV30 to TRBJ1-1; no clear D gene. Trimming pared 4 bases from V and 1 base from J, leaving 13 bases between. The germline gives CDR1 GTSNPN, CDR2 SVGIG (reference sequence). The CDR3 loop spans 14 amino acids. CDR3 nucleotide sequence: TGTGCCTGGACTATACCGACCCCGAACACTGAAGCTTTCTTT. This translates into CAWTIPTPNTEAFF.

This clone was detected once. The V gene is TRBV7-2, the J gene TRBJ2-1; 11 nucleotides agree with TRBD2. Trimming at V came to 0 bases and at J to 9 bases, leaving 10 bases not matched to a gene. CDR1 is SGHTA, CDR2 FQGNSA, per germline. There are 17 residues in the CDR3. CDR3 nucleotide sequence: TGTGCCAGCAGCTTAGCGTCAACTAGCGGGGGATGGGGTGAGCAGTTCTTC. It encodes CASSLASTSGGWGEQFF.

V and J are TRBV5-4 and TRBJ1-4; TRBD1 matches 9 bases. CDR3 size: 16 residues. CDR1 is SGHNT, CDR2 YYREEE, per germline (reference sequence). The V segment lost 0 bases and the J segment 7 bases; nucleotides outside the gene matches: 7. CDR3 residues: CASSLDGGTGSEKLFF. DNA of the CDR3: TGTGCCAGCAGCTTGGATGGTGGGACAGGGAGTGAAAAACTGTTTTTT.

The V and J genes are TRBV30 and TRBJ2-7; TRBD1 aligns across 10 bases. The junction had 3 bases not matched to a gene; V was cut back by 2 bases and J by 5 bases. Germline loops: CDR1 GTSNPN, CDR2 SVGIG (reference sequence). This CDR3 contains 13 residues. As DNA, the CDR3 is TGTGCCTGGAGTCGGGACAGGGGTAACGAGCAGTACTTC. This gives the protein CAWSRDRGNEQYF.

This rearrangement joins TRBV6-1 to TRBJ1-6; no reliable D call. Trimming cost V 2 bases and J 7 bases, with 9 bases left between them. The CDR3 runs to 14 residues. In germline, CDR1 is MNHNS, CDR2 SASEGT. CDR3: CASSELPWNSPLHF. Written as DNA, the CDR3 is TGTGCCAGCAGTGAACTCCCGTGGAATTCACCCCTCCACTTT.

As for this clone: The same CDR3 arises from other DNA sequences in this sample as well. The J gene is TRBJ2-7, the V gene TRBV27; possible D gene TRBD2, 5 bases. V dropped 2 bases and J dropped 3 bases, with 8 bases sitting between them. This CDR3 has 13 residues. Per the germline V gene, CDR1 is MNHEY and CDR2 is SMNVEV (reference sequence). In nucleotides, the CDR3 is TGTGCCAGCAGTTTAAGTCGGGGCTACGAGCAGTACTTC. It encodes CASSLSRGYEQYF.

The chain uses TRBV2 and TRBJ1-5; TRBD1 matches at 7 bases. This CDR3 contains 14 residues. Losses at the gene ends were 6 bases for V and 2 bases for J; bases not matched to a gene: 4. CDR1 is SNHLY, CDR2 FYNNEI, per germline. In nucleotides, the CDR3 is TGTGCCAGCAGCTCAGGGGGGGGCAATCAGCCCCAGCATTTT. It is translated as CASSSGGGNQPQHF. The full variable domain, in which reference TRBV2 and TRBJ1-5 provide the parts outside the CDR3, is EPEVTQTPSHQVTQMGQEVILRCVPISNHLYFYWYRQILGQKVEFLVSFYNNEISEKSEIFDDQFSVERPDGSNFTLKIRSTKLEDSAMYFCASSSGGGNQPQHFGDGTRLSIL.

This clone was seen a few times. The chain couples TRBV10-3 to TRBJ2-6, with TRBD1 matching 9 bases. V shed 3 bases and J 3 bases; nucleotides not matched to a gene: 9. In germline, CDR1 is ENHRY, CDR2 SYGVKD. The CDR3 totals 18 residues. The CDR3 DNA reads as TGTGCCATCAGTGATGGTGGACAGGGGCGCTTTGGGGCCAACGTCCTGACTTTC. As protein: CAISDGGQGRFGANVLTF.

The V and J genes are TRBV4-3 and TRBJ2-7; D perhaps matches TRBD2 (7 bases). The CDR3 spans 15 residues. Germline lookup yields CDR1 LGHNA and CDR2 YSLEER. The germline V and J ends were trimmed by 5 bases and 2 bases, with 16 bases remaining between them. The CDR3 loop is CASSTTAGAPYEQYF. CDR3 DNA sequence: TGCGCCAGCAGCACAACCGCGGGGGCCCCCTACGAGCAGTACTTC.

The chain combines TRBV30 with TRBJ2-1; the D is unclear. Germline lookup yields CDR1 GTSNPN and CDR2 SVGIG (reference sequence). V lost 3 bases and J 0 bases, leaving 9 bases between the germline ends. This CDR3 comprises 14 residues. The chain's CDR3 is CAWREITSYNEQFF. The CDR3, as DNA: TGTGCCTGGAGAGAGATTACCTCCTACAATGAGCAGTTCTTC.

The rearrangement links TRBV5-6 to TRBJ1-3, with D maybe TRBD1 (5 bases). V dropped 5 bases and J dropped 0 bases, with 18 bases sitting between them. From germline, CDR1 is SGHDT and CDR2 YYEEEE. CDR3 length: 17 residues. The CDR3 nucleotides are TGTGCCAGCAGTCGCAGGGCTACTGGGAGCTCTGGAAACACCATATATTTT. Its protein product is CASSRRATGSSGNTIYF.

This clone was seen a few times. This chain uses TRBV7-2 with TRBJ2-3; D perhaps matches TRBD2 (6 bases). The ends were cut back, 6 bases at V and 6 bases at J, with 19 bases in the middle. CDR1 is SGHTA and CDR2 is FQGNSA in the germline V gene. This CDR3 is 15 amino acids long. CDR3 bases: TGTGCCAGCAGTCTCACCAGCGGGCCTCGGGATACGCAGTATTTT. Encoded protein: CASSLTSGPRDTQYF.

This clone was counted a few times. This chain uses TRBV7-8 with TRBJ1-2; the match to TRBD1 covers 9 bases. After removal of 5 bases from V and 0 bases from J, the junction contained 7 bases not matched to a gene. The CDR3 loop spans 16 amino acids. CDR1 and CDR2 (germline): SGHVS, FQNEAQ. CDR3 in DNA: TGTGCCAGCAGCCACCGGGACAGGGCAGCTAACTATGGCTACACCTTC. Protein: CASSHRDRAANYGYTF.